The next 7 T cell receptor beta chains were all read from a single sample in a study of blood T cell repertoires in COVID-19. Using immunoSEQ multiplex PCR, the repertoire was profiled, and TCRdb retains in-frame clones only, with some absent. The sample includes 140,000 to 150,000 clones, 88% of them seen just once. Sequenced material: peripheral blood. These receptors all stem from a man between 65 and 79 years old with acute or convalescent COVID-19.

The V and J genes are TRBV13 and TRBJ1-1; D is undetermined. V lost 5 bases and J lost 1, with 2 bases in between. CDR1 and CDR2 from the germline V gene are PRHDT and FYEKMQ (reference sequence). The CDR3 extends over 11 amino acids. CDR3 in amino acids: CASSRNTEAFF. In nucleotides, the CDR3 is TGTGCCAGCAGCCGGAACACTGAAGCTTTCTTT.

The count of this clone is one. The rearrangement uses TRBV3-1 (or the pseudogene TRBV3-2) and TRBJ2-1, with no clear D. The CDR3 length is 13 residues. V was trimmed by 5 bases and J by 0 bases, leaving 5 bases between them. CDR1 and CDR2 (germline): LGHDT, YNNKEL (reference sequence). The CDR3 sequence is CASSFNSYNEQFF. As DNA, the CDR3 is TGTGCCAGCAGCTTCAACTCCTACAATGAGCAGTTCTTC.

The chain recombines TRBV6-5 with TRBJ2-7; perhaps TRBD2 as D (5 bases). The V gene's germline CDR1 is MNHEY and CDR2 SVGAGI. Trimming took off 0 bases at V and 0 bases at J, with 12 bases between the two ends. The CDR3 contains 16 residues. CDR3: CASSYSGQRSSYEQYF. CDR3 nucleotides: TGTGCCAGCAGTTACTCGGGCCAGCGGAGCTCCTACGAGCAGTACTTC.

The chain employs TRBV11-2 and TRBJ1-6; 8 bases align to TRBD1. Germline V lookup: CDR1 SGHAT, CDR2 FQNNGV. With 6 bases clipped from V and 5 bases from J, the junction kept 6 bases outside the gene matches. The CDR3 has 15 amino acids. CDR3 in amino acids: CASSLQGAHNSPLHF. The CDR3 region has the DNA TGTGCCAGCAGTTTGCAGGGGGCGCATAATTCACCCCTCCACTTT.

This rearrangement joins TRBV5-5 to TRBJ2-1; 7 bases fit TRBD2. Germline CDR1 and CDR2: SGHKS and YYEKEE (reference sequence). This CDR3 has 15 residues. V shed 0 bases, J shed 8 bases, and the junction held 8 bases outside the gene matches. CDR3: CASSLGLAVPYEQFF. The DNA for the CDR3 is TGTGCCAGCAGCTTGGGGCTAGCGGTACCATATGAGCAGTTCTTC.

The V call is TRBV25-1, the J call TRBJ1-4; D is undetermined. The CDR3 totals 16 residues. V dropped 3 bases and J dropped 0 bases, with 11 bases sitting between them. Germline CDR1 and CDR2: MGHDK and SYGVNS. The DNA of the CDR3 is TGTGCCAGCAGTGACCAAGACGGAGCAACTAATGAAAAACTGTTTTTT. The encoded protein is CASSDQDGATNEKLFF.

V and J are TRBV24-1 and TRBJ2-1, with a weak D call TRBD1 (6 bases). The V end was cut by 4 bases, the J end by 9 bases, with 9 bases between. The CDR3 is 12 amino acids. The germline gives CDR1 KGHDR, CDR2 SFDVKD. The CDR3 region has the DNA TGTGCCACCAGTGAGAGGGGGTCTGAGCAGTTCTTC. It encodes CATSERGSEQFF.